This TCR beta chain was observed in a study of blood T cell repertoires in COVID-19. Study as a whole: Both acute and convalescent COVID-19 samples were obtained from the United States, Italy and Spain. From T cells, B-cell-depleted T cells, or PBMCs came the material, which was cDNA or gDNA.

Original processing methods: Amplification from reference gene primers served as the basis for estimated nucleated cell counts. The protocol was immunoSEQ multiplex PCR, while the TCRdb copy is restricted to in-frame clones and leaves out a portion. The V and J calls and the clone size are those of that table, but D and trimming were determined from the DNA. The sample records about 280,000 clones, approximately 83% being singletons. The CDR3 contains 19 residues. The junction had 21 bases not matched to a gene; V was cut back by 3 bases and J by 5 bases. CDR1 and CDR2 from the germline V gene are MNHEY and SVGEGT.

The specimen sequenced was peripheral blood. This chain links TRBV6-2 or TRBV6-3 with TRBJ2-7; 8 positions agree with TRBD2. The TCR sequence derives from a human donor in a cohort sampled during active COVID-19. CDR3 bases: TGTGCCAGCAGTTATCGTACCACCCCCCCCCAAGCGGGAGAGAACGAGCAGTACTTC. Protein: CASSYRTTPPQAGENEQYF.